Each of the 30 T cell receptor beta chains below was sequenced from the same sample in a study of cytomegalovirus exposure and HLA in healthy donors. PCR was performed using 60 Vbeta and 13 Jbeta primers. The assay was immunoSEQ multiplex PCR, and TCRdb's table has in-frame clones only and misses some. Found here are 150,000 or so clones, about 83% of them singletons; the top ten hold roughly 4%. Sequencing was carried out using PBMCs. These receptors all stem from a woman aged 40-49 years in good health and CMV-seronegative.

The rearrangement links TRBV2 to TRBJ1-1; 7 bases agree with TRBD1. V shed 7 bases, J shed 3 bases, and the junction held 5 bases outside the gene matches. This CDR3 is built from 13 residues. The V gene's germline CDR1 is SNHLY and CDR2 FYNNEI. In DNA, the CDR3 is TGTGCCAGCATTATGGGGACAGACACTGAAGCTTTCTTT. This sequence encodes CASIMGTDTEAFF.

The chain links TRBV5-5 to TRBJ1-5; a weak D match, TRBD1 (6 bases). From germline, CDR1 is SGHKS and CDR2 YYEKEE (reference sequence). The CDR3 is 17 residues long. V gave up 3 bases and J gave up 5 bases, with 21 bases separating them. Here the CDR3 reads CASSSSQGNVGDQPQHF. In DNA, the CDR3 is TGTGCCAGCAGCTCGTCACAGGGAAACGTGGGGGATCAGCCCCAGCATTTT. The variable domain in full, completed from reference TRBV5-5 and TRBJ1-5, reads DAGVTQSPTHLIKTRGQQVTLRCSPISGHKSVSWYQQVLGQGPQFIFQYYEKEERGRGNFPDRFSARQFPNYSSELNVNALLLGDSALYLCASSSSQGNVGDQPQHFGDGTRLSIL.

The V and J genes are TRBV5-8 and TRBJ1-1; 7 bases line up with TRBD1. The CDR3 extends over 16 amino acids. V was clipped by 3 bases and J by 4 bases; unmatched bases: 12. CDR1 and CDR2 (germline): SGHTS, YDEGEE. In DNA form, the CDR3 reads TGTGCCAGCAGCTCGGAATGGGGTGACAGGGCCACTGAAGCTTTCTTT. It translates to CASSSEWGDRATEAFF.

There are a few counts of this clone. V is TRBV5-1 and J is TRBJ1-1; perhaps TRBD1 as D (5 bases). Germline V gene data show CDR1 as SGHRS and CDR2 as YFSETQ. The length of the CDR3 is 13 residues. V lost 4 bases and J 7 bases, leaving 14 bases between the germline ends. The CDR3 nucleotides are TGCGCCAGCAGCCTTGACAGACCTCATGAAGCTTTCTTT. It is translated as CASSLDRPHEAFF.

The CDR3 region is CATSRDGEGRGIETQYF. CDR3 in DNA: TGTGCCACCAGCAGAGATGGGGAGGGCAGAGGGATAGAGACCCAGTACTTC. This rearrangement joins TRBV15 to TRBJ2-5; 7 positions match TRBD2. CDR1 and CDR2 from the germline V gene are LNHNV and YYDKDF (reference sequence). Germline trimming cut 0 bases from V and 4 bases from J; bases unmatched to any gene: 11. The CDR3 extends over 17 amino acids.

V is TRBV5-4 and J is TRBJ2-2; 8 bases are a match to TRBD2. V lost 0 bases to trimming and J lost 2 bases; unmatched junction nucleotides: 6. This CDR3 region has 17 residues. The germline gives CDR1 SGHNT, CDR2 YYREEE (reference sequence). This CDR3 reads CASSLDPAGVNTGELFF. Here the CDR3 DNA reads TGTGCCAGCAGCTTGGACCCAGCGGGAGTTAACACCGGGGAGCTGTTTTTT.

J is TRBJ1-3 and V is TRBV6-5; tentatively, D is TRBD1 (5 bases). Germline CDR1 reads MNHEY; CDR2 reads SVGAGI. Trimming shortened V by 2 bases and J by 3 bases, and 5 bases separated the two germline ends. This CDR3 spans 13 amino acids. CDR3 residues: CASSYRGGNTIYF. CDR3 coding DNA: TGTGCCAGCAGTTACAGGGGTGGAAACACCATATATTTT.

V usage is TRBV7-9 and J usage is TRBJ2-2; a weak D match, TRBD2 (5 bases). CDR1 is SEHNR and CDR2 is FQNEAQ in the germline V gene (reference sequence). V shed 2 bases and J shed 5 bases, with 6 bases lying between them. This CDR3 spans 13 amino acids. The CDR3 nucleotides read TGTGCCAGCAGCTTAAGGGAGACCGGGGAGCTGTTTTTT. It is translated as CASSLRETGELFF.

The chain links TRBV11-2 to TRBJ1-1; 7 bases match TRBD1. This CDR3 is built from 16 residues. Germline assignment: CDR1 SGHAT and CDR2 FQNNGV. V lost 8 bases, J lost 3 bases, and 15 bases stayed unmatched. CDR3 DNA sequence: TGTGCCAGCGGTCCCTTGGGTGAGGGGGCGGACACTGAAGCTTTCTTT. Translation: CASGPLGEGADTEAFF.

The chain carries TRBV25-1 and TRBJ2-3, with D unclear. The ends were cut back, 2 bases at V and 1 base at J, with 10 bases in the middle. The CDR3 totals 15 residues. Germline lookup yields CDR1 MGHDK and CDR2 SYGVNS. CDR3 sequence (DNA): TGTGCCAGCAGTGAAGTGATTTCGGGCACAGATACGCAGTATTTT. Translation gives CASSEVISGTDTQYF.

With regard to this clone: At one boundary the junction diverges from the germline segment, which might be a read error. This rearrangement joins TRBV30 to TRBJ2-5; D is uncertain. This CDR3 contains 11 residues. Germline V gene sequence: CDR1 GTSNPN, CDR2 SVGIG (reference sequence). CDR3 DNA: TGTGCCTGGAGGGAGCAAGAGGCCCAGTACTTC. Amino acid sequence: CAWREQEAQYF.

The chain uses TRBV14 and TRBJ2-5, with D possibly being TRBD1 (5 bases). The germline V and J ends were trimmed by 1 base and 2 bases, with 14 bases remaining between them. The germline V gene has CDR1 SGHDN and CDR2 FVKESK. The CDR3 length is 16 residues. The CDR3 protein is CASSQGWTSEQETQYF. The CDR3, as DNA: TGTGCCAGCAGCCAAGGGTGGACATCCGAACAAGAGACCCAGTACTTC.

The V call is TRBV5-1, the J call TRBJ2-5, with 11 bases lining up with TRBD1. This CDR3 region has 16 residues. Germline loops: CDR1 SGHRS, CDR2 YFSETQ. J was trimmed by 0 bases and V by 4 bases; bases with no gene match: 5. For the CDR3, the DNA is TGCGCCAGCAGCCCTGGGGACAGGGGGTACCAAGAGACCCAGTACTTC. Encoded protein: CASSPGDRGYQETQYF.

The chain links TRBV4-1 to TRBJ2-7; no definite D call. Germline CDR1 reads MGHRA; CDR2 reads YSYEKL. The CDR3 length is 13 residues. The V end was cut by 0 bases, the J end by 3 bases, with 6 bases between. The CDR3 loop reads CASSQEPGYEQYF. Written as DNA, the CDR3 is TGCGCCAGCAGCCAAGAACCCGGCTACGAGCAGTACTTC.

This clone was detected only once. The chain is built from TRBV5-4 and TRBJ1-2; 8 bases align to TRBD1. This CDR3 contains 17 residues. CDR1 is SGHNT and CDR2 is YYREEE in the germline V gene (reference sequence). V lost 5 bases to trimming and J lost 4 bases; unmatched junction nucleotides: 16. In DNA form, the CDR3 reads TGTGCCAGCAGTAAATCGATTGATTCCACAGGGGGCTATGGCTACACCTTC. This sequence encodes CASSKSIDSTGGYGYTF.

The chain links TRBV6-4 to TRBJ2-2; D gene uncertain. The V end lost 5 bases, the J end lost 1 base, and 11 bases lay between the germline ends. From germline, CDR1 is MRHNA and CDR2 SNTAGT. The CDR3 length is 15 residues. The CDR3 sequence is CASSSSGKNTGELFF. DNA of the CDR3: TGTGCCAGCAGTAGTTCAGGAAAGAACACCGGGGAGCTGTTTTTT.

This chain connects TRBV6-5 to TRBJ1-2, with a possible D match to TRBD1 (6 bases). The CDR3 runs to 14 residues. Germline CDR1 MNHEY, CDR2 SVGAGI. V lost 5 bases and J lost 7, with 17 bases in between. This CDR3 is CASSLTRGTGGYTF. The CDR3 region has the DNA TGTGCCAGCAGTCTGACAAGGGGGACGGGTGGCTACACCTTC.

This clone showed up just a few times. The chain employs TRBV19 and TRBJ1-5; TRBD1 might be the D (5 bases). V was trimmed by 3 bases and J by 11 bases, leaving 14 bases between them. In germline, CDR1 is LNHDA, CDR2 SQIVND (reference sequence). The CDR3 runs to 13 residues. CDR3 sequence (DNA): TGTGCCAGTAGTATTGAACCCCGGGGGTCCCAGCATTTT. Encoded protein: CASSIEPRGSQHF.

The CDR3 loop is CASSKDSRAEAFF. The CDR3 bases are TGTGCCAGCAGTAAAGACAGTAGGGCTGAAGCTTTCTTT. The J gene is TRBJ1-1, the V gene TRBV6-5, with a possible D match to TRBD1 (5 bases). V was shortened by 5 bases and J by 6 bases, with 13 bases between the two germline ends. Per the germline V gene, CDR1 is MNHEY and CDR2 is SVGAGI. This CDR3 is built from 13 residues.

This clone was recorded only once. The chain couples TRBV5-1 to TRBJ1-5; tentatively, D is TRBD1 (6 bases). The V end lost 5 bases, the J end lost 5 bases, and 14 bases lay between the germline ends. The CDR3 length is 14 residues. Germline lookup yields CDR1 SGHRS and CDR2 YFSETQ. Here the CDR3 DNA reads TGCGCCAGCAGTCAGGACAGTCAAGATCAGCCCCAGCATTTT. Its translation is CASSQDSQDQPQHF.

The chain couples TRBV5-4 to TRBJ2-1; no reliable D call. The germline V gene has CDR1 SGHNT and CDR2 YYREEE (reference sequence). The CDR3 is 15 amino acids. V was clipped by 3 bases and J by 0 bases, with 10 bases between them. CDR3 region: CASSSSLSSYNEQFF. CDR3 bases: TGTGCCAGCAGCTCCTCCCTGAGCTCCTACAATGAGCAGTTCTTC.

The J gene is TRBJ1-2, the V gene TRBV10-3; 9 positions agree with TRBD1. V was pared by 10 bases and J by 0 bases, with 3 bases of the junction left unmatched. This CDR3 spans 13 amino acids. CDR1 ENHRY and CDR2 SYGVKD come from the germline V gene. CDR3 nucleotide sequence: TGTGCCACGAGGGACAGGGCTAACTATGGCTACACCTTC. Residues: CATRDRANYGYTF.

The chain links TRBV10-1 to TRBJ2-5, with D hard to call. V lost 5 bases and J lost 3, with 7 bases in between. This CDR3 region has 12 residues. In germline, CDR1 is WNHNN, CDR2 SYGVQD (reference sequence). The CDR3 bases are TGCGCCAGCAGTTTTCGGGAAGAGACCCAGTACTTC. This translates into CASSFREETQYF.

This chain links TRBV11-2 with TRBJ1-2; a weak D match, TRBD1 (6 bases). V was pared by 5 bases and J by 4 bases, with 20 bases between. The CDR3 covers 16 residues. Germline CDR1 reads SGHAT; CDR2 reads FQNNGV. This chain's CDR3 is CASSQIMGGPTYGYTF. The CDR3 DNA is TGTGCCAGCAGCCAGATTATGGGGGGGCCCACCTATGGCTACACCTTC.

The chain employs TRBV5-1 and TRBJ2-7, with no clear D. Germline values: CDR1 SGHRS, CDR2 YFSETQ. This CDR3 is built from 12 residues. V was pared by 4 bases and J by 3 bases, with 8 bases between. As DNA, the CDR3 is TGCGCCAGCAGCAGGCGCGGCTACGAGCAGTACTTC. Its protein product is CASSRRGYEQYF.

A single count supports this clone. The chain joins TRBV5-8 to TRBJ2-5, with TRBD2 identical over 16 bases. The CDR3 spans 18 residues. V dropped 4 bases and J dropped 2; count of bases not matched to a gene: 8. Looked up from germline, CDR1 is SGHTS and CDR2 is YDEGEE. The CDR3 reads CASSQGGLAGGVQETQYF. The CDR3 DNA reads TGTGCCAGCAGCCAAGGGGGACTAGCGGGGGGGGTTCAAGAGACCCAGTACTTC.

This clone was counted a few times. This chain links TRBV6-1 with TRBJ1-4; no clear D. Germline V gene data show CDR1 as MNHNS and CDR2 as SASEGT. V shed 4 bases and J shed 0 bases, with 12 bases lying between them. The CDR3 loop spans 16 amino acids. The CDR3 DNA follows: TGTGCCAGCAGTGCGCTACGGAGTTCAACTAATGAAAAACTGTTTTTT. Amino acids: CASSALRSSTNEKLFF.

The chain combines TRBV5-1 with TRBJ2-7; 9 nucleotides align to TRBD1. Looked up from germline, CDR1 is SGHRS and CDR2 is YFSETQ. V shed 4 bases and J 1 base; nucleotides not matched to a gene: 9. CDR3 length: 16 residues. In nucleotides, the CDR3 is TGCGCCAGCAGCCAAAATCCCGGGACAGGGTCCTACGAGCAGTACTTC. Protein product: CASSQNPGTGSYEQYF.

J is TRBJ2-3 and V is TRBV2; 7 bases align to TRBD2. Germline V gene data show CDR1 as SNHLY and CDR2 as FYNNEI. Trimming at V came to 1 base and at J to 4 bases, leaving 2 bases not matched to a gene. There are 14 residues in the CDR3. Here the CDR3 DNA reads TGTGCCAGCAGTGAAGGGCTAGCGGCAGATACGCAGTATTTT. This translates into CASSEGLAADTQYF. Together with reference TRBV2 and TRBJ2-3, the CDR3 gives the full variable domain: EPEVTQTPSHQVTQMGQEVILRCVPISNHLYFYWYRQILGQKVEFLVSFYNNEISEKSEIFDDQFSVERPDGSNFTLKIRSTKLEDSAMYFCASSEGLAADTQYFGPGTRLTVL.

The V call is TRBV4-1, the J call TRBJ1-1; no reliable D call. Trimming took 0 bases from V and 1 from J, leaving 9 bases between them. The CDR3 runs to 15 residues. Germline assignment: CDR1 MGHRA and CDR2 YSYEKL. CDR3 residues: CASSQELFGNTEAFF. The DNA of the CDR3 is TGCGCCAGCAGCCAAGAATTGTTCGGGAACACTGAAGCTTTCTTT.